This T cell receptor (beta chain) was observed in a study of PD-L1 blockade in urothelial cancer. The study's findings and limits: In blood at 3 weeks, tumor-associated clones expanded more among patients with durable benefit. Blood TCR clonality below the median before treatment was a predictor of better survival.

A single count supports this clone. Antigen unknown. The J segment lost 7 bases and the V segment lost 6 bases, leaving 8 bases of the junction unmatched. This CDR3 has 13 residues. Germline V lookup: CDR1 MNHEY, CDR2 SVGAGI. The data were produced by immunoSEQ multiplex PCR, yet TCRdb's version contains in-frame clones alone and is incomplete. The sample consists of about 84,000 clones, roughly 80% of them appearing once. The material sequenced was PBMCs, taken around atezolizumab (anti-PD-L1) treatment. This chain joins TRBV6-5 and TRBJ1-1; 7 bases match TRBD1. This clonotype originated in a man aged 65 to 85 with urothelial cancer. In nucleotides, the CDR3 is TGTGCCAGCAGGTTGGGACAGTACGTTGAAGCTTTCTTT. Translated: CASRLGQYVEAFF.